A single sample is the source of the 10 T cell receptor beta chains below, sequenced in a study of metastatic and nonmetastatic thyroid tumors. TCRdb re-analyzed the PCR reads through MiXCR. Of around 30,000 clones detected, about a fifth appear once; the ten largest clones hold 3%. Thyroid surgery was performed in patients who had received no treatment beforehand. Sequenced: tumor tissue. The receptors come from a male donor with papillary thyroid cancer or a benign thyroid nodule (not recorded which). Some clones in this sample may be carry-over from other donors' samples.

There are many counts of this clone. V is TRBV30 and J is TRBJ2-2, with 7 bases matching TRBD1. From germline, CDR1 is GTSNPN and CDR2 SVGIG (reference sequence). The CDR3 is made up of 16 amino acids. After removal of 0 bases from V and 7 bases from J, the junction contained 11 bases not matched to a gene. The CDR3 loop reads CAWSVLPGTVGGELFF. In DNA, the CDR3 is TGTGCCTGGAGTGTACTCCCCGGGACAGTAGGCGGGGAGCTGTTTTTT.

This clone was counted at least ten times. The chain is built from TRBV2 and TRBJ2-6, with 9 bases matching TRBD2. V lost 5 bases, J lost 0 bases, and 5 bases stayed unmatched. Germline V gives CDR1 SNHLY, CDR2 FYNNEI. The CDR3 contains 17 residues. The CDR3 nucleotides are TGTGCCAGCAGTACCAGCGGGAGGTTCTCTGGGGCCAACGTCCTGACTTTC. Its translation is CASSTSGRFSGANVLTF.

This clone was observed many times. V is TRBV3-1 and J is TRBJ2-3, with 7 nucleotides matching TRBD2. The CDR3 contains 19 residues. The germline V gene encodes CDR1 LGHDT and CDR2 YNNKEL (reference sequence). The J segment lost 0 bases and the V segment lost 4 bases, leaving 16 bases of the junction unmatched. CDR3 bases: TGTGCCAGCAGCCCCTGGGGGGGAGTATCTAGTACTAGCACAGATACGCAGTATTTT. Its protein product is CASSPWGGVSSTSTDTQYF.

The chain recombines TRBV20-1 with TRBJ2-7; 7 nucleotides line up with TRBD1. This CDR3 has 14 residues. Germline CDR1 and CDR2: DFQATT and SNEGSKA (reference sequence). The junction had 10 bases not matched to a gene; V was cut back by 5 bases and J by 3 bases. For the CDR3, the DNA is TGCAGTGCTGGGGGACAGAGGGGGATCTACGAGCAGTACTTC. As protein: CSAGGQRGIYEQYF.

This clone was seen at least ten times. One base away lies a much larger clone, so this may be a sequencing read error. V gene TRBV18 combines with J gene TRBJ1-6; 9 positions match TRBD1. V shed 2 bases, J shed 7 bases, and the junction held 12 bases outside the gene matches. There are 18 residues in the CDR3. The germline V gene has CDR1 KGHSH and CDR2 LQKENI. The CDR3 nucleotides are TGTGCCAGCTCACCAAGCGGGACAGGGCGGAGATACAATTCACCCCTCCACTTT. Protein: CASSPSGTGRRYNSPLHF.

Concerning this clone: Relative to the germline gene, one junction end is altered; a read error may explain this. The genes are TRBV11-2 and TRBJ2-1; D perhaps matches TRBD2 (5 bases). The germline gives CDR1 SGHAT, CDR2 FQNNGV. The CDR3 is made up of 16 amino acids. CDR3 DNA: TGCGCCAGCAGCTTAGTCCCTCTCCCGCCTAGCAATGAGCAGTCCTTC. Translated: CASSLVPLPPSNEQSF.

This clone was recorded at least ten times. The V gene is TRBV27, the J gene TRBJ1-3; D may be TRBD1 (5 bases). The CDR3 consists of 15 residues. The germline V gene encodes CDR1 MNHEY and CDR2 SMNVEV (reference sequence). V was cut by 9 bases and J by 0 bases, with 15 bases left in between. The CDR3 nucleotides read TGTGCCAGTAGCTATAACGGACACTCTGGAAACACCATATATTTT. Protein product: CASSYNGHSGNTIYF.

The chain is built from TRBV30 and TRBJ1-4; TRBD1 matches 9 bases. Germline assignment: CDR1 GTSNPN and CDR2 SVGIG (reference sequence). The CDR3 is 12 amino acids. With V trimmed by 5 bases and J by 8 bases, 3 bases remained unmatched. The CDR3 spells CAWGQGFEKLFF. CDR3 nucleotide sequence: TGTGCCTGGGGACAGGGGTTCGAAAAACTGTTTTTT.

This clone has at least ten counts. This rearrangement joins TRBV28 to TRBJ1-4; 8 nucleotides line up with TRBD1. V shed 2 bases and J 10 bases; nucleotides not matched to a gene: 9. The CDR3 covers 15 residues. From germline, CDR1 is MDHEN and CDR2 SYDVKM. The CDR3 DNA is TGTGCCAGCAGTTTACAGGGGGCGGGTTGGGGAAAACTGTTTTTT. Protein: CASSLQGAGWGKLFF.

This clone was detected only a few times. At one of its ends the junction is not consistent with the germline gene, which may arise from a read error. This chain uses TRBV12-3 or TRBV12-4 with TRBJ2-1, with 8 bases identical to TRBD1. The CDR3 is made up of 11 amino acids. CDR3 bases: TGTGCCAGCAGTTCCACGGGACAGGTCTGCTTC. Protein sequence: CASSSTGQVCF.